One and the same sample provided the 5 T cell receptor beta chains below, sequenced in a study of CD8 T cells in ankylosing spondylitis. Points from the study as a whole: Ankylosing spondylitis blood appeared to carry a characteristic TCR beta motif of roughly eight highly homologous variants.

TCRdb processed the 5' RACE reads anew with MiXCR; each CDR3 protein has one entry. The data hold a few hundred thousand distinct CDR3 sequences, with 20% to 25% observed a single time. No antigens are known for them. Sequenced material: blood, either unsorted or a sorted T cell fraction (not recorded which). The receptors were gathered from a male donor with ankylosing spondylitis.

The chain couples TRBV19 to TRBJ2-7; D may be TRBD2 (5 bases). Trimming stripped 3 bases from V and 6 bases from J, with 15 bases between. The germline V gene encodes CDR1 LNHDA and CDR2 SQIVND (reference sequence). This CDR3 has 14 residues. The CDR3 spells CASSMSGLASEQYF. Written as DNA, the CDR3 is TGTGCCAGTAGTATGAGCGGATTAGCCTCCGAGCAGTACTTC.

This clonotype occurred a few times. The rearrangement joins TRBV20-1 to TRBJ2-2; 7 bases are a match to TRBD2. Germline V CDR1 and CDR2: DFQATT, SNEGSKA (reference sequence). This CDR3 has 15 residues. Trimming at V came to 5 bases and at J to 5 bases, leaving 11 bases not matched to a gene. The CDR3 coding sequence is TGCAGTGCTCCCCCACCTAGCGGCGGAACCGGGGAGCTGTTTTTT. Encoded protein: CSAPPPSGGTGELFF.

This clonotype was picked up a small number of times. The chain is built from TRBV18 and TRBJ2-1; maybe TRBD1 (5 bases). There are 16 residues in the CDR3. Germline V CDR1 and CDR2: KGHSH, LQKENI. V was pared by 6 bases and J by 2 bases, with 17 bases between. CDR3 nucleotide sequence: TGTGCCAGCTCGACCGGAACAGGCGATACCTACAATGAGCAGTTCTTC. Its translation is CASSTGTGDTYNEQFF. Based on the CDR3 plus reference TRBV18 and TRBJ2-1, the full variable domain is NAGVMQNPRHLVRRRGQEARLRCSPMKGHSHVYWYRQLPEEGLKFMVYLQKENIIDESGMPKERFSAEFPKEGPSILRIQQVVRGDSAAYFCASSTGTGDTYNEQFFGPGTRLTVL.

The J gene is TRBJ2-7, the V gene TRBV5-6; no reliable D call. Trimming shortened V by 4 bases and J by 3 bases, and 14 bases separated the two germline ends. CDR1 and CDR2 (germline): SGHDT, YYEEEE. The CDR3 is 14 residues long. The chain's CDR3 is CASSAGLRGYEQYF. CDR3 bases: TGTGCCAGCAGCGCCGGTCTAAGAGGCTACGAGCAGTACTTC.

This sequence joins TRBV7-2 and TRBJ1-1, with a tentative D call TRBD1 (6 bases). The germline V gene encodes CDR1 SGHTA and CDR2 FQGNSA. The CDR3 runs to 15 residues. Trimming removed 5 bases at V and 1 base at J, with 14 bases between. This CDR3 reads CASSRNRVRNTEAFF. In DNA, the CDR3 is TGTGCCAGCAGCCGAAACAGGGTTCGGAACACTGAAGCTTTCTTT.